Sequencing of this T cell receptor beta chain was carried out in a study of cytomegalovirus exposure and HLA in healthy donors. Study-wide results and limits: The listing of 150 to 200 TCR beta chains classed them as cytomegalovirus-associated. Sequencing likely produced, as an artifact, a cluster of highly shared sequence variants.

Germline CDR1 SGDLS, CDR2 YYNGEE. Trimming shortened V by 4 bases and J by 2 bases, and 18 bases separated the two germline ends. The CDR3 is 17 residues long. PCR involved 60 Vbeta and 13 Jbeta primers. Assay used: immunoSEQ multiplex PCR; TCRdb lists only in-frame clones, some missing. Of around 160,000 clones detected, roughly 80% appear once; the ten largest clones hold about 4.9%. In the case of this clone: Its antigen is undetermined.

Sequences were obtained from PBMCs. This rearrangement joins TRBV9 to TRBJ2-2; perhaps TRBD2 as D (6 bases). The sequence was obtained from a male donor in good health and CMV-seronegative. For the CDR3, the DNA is TGTGCCAGCAGCTCAGTAGGGACTCCAGGTAACACCGGGGAGCTGTTTTTT. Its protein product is CASSSVGTPGNTGELFF.